This is a list of T cell receptor beta chains from one sample in a study of T cell changes during pregnancy in multiple sclerosis. Here immunoSEQ multiplex PCR was the method, and the copy in TCRdb shows in-frame clones only, minus some. The sample consists of roughly 40,000 clones, approximately 91% of them appearing once. Sequences were derived from CD4+ T cells from peripheral blood mononuclear cells, sampled after pregnancy. These receptors were obtained from a female donor in good health, enrolled as a control in a pregnancy study. The CDR3 runs from the conserved cysteine through the conserved F or W. A D gene is named only where the DNA matches it firmly. Rows may omit the clone size; those that give it use once, few, many or a size class.

V gene	D gene	clone size	J gene	CDR3 DNA	CDR3 protein
TRBV10-3	-	-	TRBJ2-5	TGTGCCATCAGTGAGTCTGGTAGAGCGGATCTACTACAAGAGACCCAGTACTTC	CAISESGRADLLQETQYF
TRBV28	TRBD2	-	TRBJ2-3	TGTGCCAGCAGCCCTGTAGCGGGAGCAACAGATACGCAGTATTTT	CASSPVAGATDTQYF
TRBV28	TRBD1	-	TRBJ1-1	TGTGCCAGCAGTTTTCGTACAGGGGGGTTGAACACTGAAGCTTTCTTT	CASSFRTGGLNTEAFF
TRBV28	-	-	TRBJ2-3	TGTGCCAGCAGTAACATCATCCGGGACACAGATACGCAGTATTTT	CASSNIIRDTDTQYF
TRBV28	-	-	TRBJ1-4	TGTGCCAGCATAGCAAATGAAAAACTGTTTTTT	CASIANEKLFF
TRBV7-2	TRBD2	-	TRBJ2-7	TGTGCCAGCAGCTTCGTGGGAGGGCTAAACGAGCAGTACTTC	CASSFVGGLNEQYF
TRBV21-1	-	-	TRBJ2-4	TGTGCCAGCCAACCTCAGGAATTTTGGACCAAAAACATTCAGTACTTC	CASQPQEFWTKNIQYF
TRBV5-4	-	-	TRBJ1-3	TGTGCCAGCAGCGGGCCGGGACACCCTTCTGGAAACACCATATATTTT	CASSGPGHPSGNTIYF
TRBV7-2	TRBD1	-	TRBJ1-1	TGTGCCAGCAGCTTAGGCCTACCGGGACAGGGAGGAGCTGAAGCTTTCTTT	CASSLGLPGQGGAEAFF
TRBV5-1	TRBD2	-	TRBJ2-5	TGCGCCAGCAGCCCCCCACTAGCGGGGGGACAAGAGACCCAGTACTTC	CASSPPLAGGQETQYF
TRBV4-2	-	-	TRBJ2-2	TGTGCCAGCAGCCAAGATCACGGACTTAACACCGGGGAGCTGTTTTTT	CASSQDHGLNTGELFF
TRBV14	-	-	TRBJ1-2	TGTGCCAGCAGCCAGACTGACAACTATGGCTACACCTTC	CASSQTDNYGYTF
TRBV6-6	-	once	TRBJ1-4	TGTGCCAGCAGTTACTCCTCTGAAAAACTGTTTTTT	CASSYSSEKLFF
TRBV25-1	-	-	TRBJ1-2	TGTGCCAGCAGTGAAAGAGACTATGGCTACACCTTC	CASSERDYGYTF
TRBV27	-	-	TRBJ2-7	TGTGCCAGCATGCGCAGGGTGGGTGAGCAGTACTTC	CASMRRVGEQYF
TRBV29-1	TRBD1	-	TRBJ2-5	TGCAGCGCAGCTCAGGGGGCGCAGCAAGAGACCCAGTACTTC	CSAAQGAQQETQYF
TRBV11-2	-	-	TRBJ2-1	TGTGCCAGCAGCCCGTTCCGGTGGGGGACAACTTCACATGAGCAGTTCTTC	CASSPFRWGTTSHEQFF
TRBV5-5	TRBD2	-	TRBJ2-3	TGTGCCAGCAGCCCCGGGGTAGCGGGGGCTGATACGCAGTATTTT	CASSPGVAGADTQYF
TRBV27	TRBD2	-	TRBJ2-3	TGTGCCAGCAGTTCGGGACTAGCGGGGGCGGCAGATACGCAGTATTTT	CASSSGLAGAADTQYF
TRBV28	-	-	TRBJ1-3	TGTGCCAGCAGTTCAGGGGTTCTTGCTGGAAACACCATATATTTT	CASSSGVLAGNTIYF
TRBV5-1	TRBD1	-	TRBJ1-3	TGCGCCAGTATGACAGGGGGCACCTCTGGAAACACCATATATTTT	CASMTGGTSGNTIYF
TRBV9	TRBD2	-	TRBJ2-1	TGTGCCAGCAGCGTACTAGCGGGACCGGGGGTCAATGAGCAGTTCTTC	CASSVLAGPGVNEQFF
TRBV7-8	TRBD1	-	TRBJ1-1	TGTGCCAGCAGCTATATCCCGGGACAGGGATTCACTGAAGCTTTCTTT	CASSYIPGQGFTEAFF
TRBV7-9	-	-	TRBJ2-5	TGTGCCAGCAGCGCGGCGGGGACAGAAGAGACCCAGTACTTC	CASSAAGTEETQYF
TRBV5-1	TRBD1	-	TRBJ1-1	TGCGCCAGCAGCTTGGCAACAGGGGACACTGAAGCTTTCTTT	CASSLATGDTEAFF
TRBV27	-	-	TRBJ1-2	TGTGCCAGCAGTTTGGGGGCCGAGGGCTACACCTTC	CASSLGAEGYTF
TRBV28	-	-	TRBJ1-4	TGTGCCAGCAGTTCACCACTGACAGCAACTAATGAAAAACTGTTTTTT	CASSSPLTATNEKLFF
TRBV20-1	TRBD1	-	TRBJ1-4	TGCAGTGCAAGACAGGGGGAAAAACTGTTTTTT	CSARQGEKLFF
TRBV18	TRBD1	-	TRBJ2-5	TGTGCCAGCTCACCAGGGACAGGGCGGGAGACCCAGTACTTC	CASSPGTGRETQYF
TRBV10-1	-	-	TRBJ2-1	TGCGCCAGCAGACCGGGGGGCGGAAATGAGCAGTTCTTC	CASRPGGGNEQFF
TRBV4-1	TRBD1	-	TRBJ1-1	TGCGCCAGCAGCCAAGGATACAGGGGAAAGAGGACTGAAGCTTTCTTT	CASSQGYRGKRTEAFF
TRBV10-3	-	-	TRBJ2-7	TGTGCCATCAGTGAATCGCTATCTACCCCGTACTTC	CAISESLSTPYF
TRBV19	-	once	TRBJ2-7	TGTGCCAGTAGTATCTCGGTGGAGGATTCCTACGAGCAGTACTTC	CASSISVEDSYEQYF
TRBV2	-	-	TRBJ1-1	TGTGCCAGCAGTGTCTGGTCGTCGGGGACTGAAGCTTTCTTT	CASSVWSSGTEAFF
TRBV5-6	TRBD1	-	TRBJ2-2	TGTGCCAGCAGCTTGGGGGGCAGGGGGCGCCCGGGGGAGCTGTTTTTT	CASSLGGRGRPGELFF
TRBV29-1	-	few	TRBJ1-2	TGCAGCGTTGAAGATCTTCGGGGAGGTCGCGGCTACACCTTC	CSVEDLRGGRGYTF
TRBV9	TRBD2	-	TRBJ2-1	TGTGCCAGCAGCGTCGGACTAGCGGGGGGCCCTTCCTACAATGAGCAGTTCTTC	CASSVGLAGGPSYNEQFF
TRBV11-3	TRBD1	-	TRBJ2-5	TGTGCCAGCAGCAAACGACAGGGGGGGGAAGAGACCCAGTACTTC	CASSKRQGGEETQYF
TRBV7-2	-	-	TRBJ1-2	TGTGCCAGCAGCTTAGCGCTAGAGAGATATGGCTACACCTTC	CASSLALERYGYTF
TRBV9	-	-	TRBJ1-4	TGTGCCAGCAGCCCAGGCGGGGGGCAGAATGAAAAACTGTTTTTT	CASSPGGGQNEKLFF
TRBV29-1	TRBD2	-	TRBJ2-7	TGCAGCGCAAGACTAGCAGGTCTTGGCGAGCAGTACTTC	CSARLAGLGEQYF
TRBV10-1	-	-	TRBJ1-4	TGCGCCAGCAGGGCGGGCTGTGAACTGTTTTTT	CASRAGCELFF
TRBV5-1	TRBD1	-	TRBJ2-7	TGCGCCAGCAGCTTCATGTTGACAGGGGGCAACGAGCAGTACTTC	CASSFMLTGGNEQYF
TRBV28	-	-	TRBJ1-5	TGTGCCAGCAGTTTGCATCAAGCCGGCAATCAGCCCCAGCATTTT	CASSLHQAGNQPQHF
TRBV27	TRBD1	-	TRBJ1-6	TGTGCCAGCACCGTACAGGGGGGTCCCTATAATTCACCCCTCCACTTT	CASTVQGGPYNSPLHF
TRBV2	-	-	TRBJ2-3	TGTGCCAGCAGTGAAGCGCGGCGTCCAGATACGCAGTATTTT	CASSEARRPDTQYF
TRBV5-6	-	-	TRBJ2-5	TGTGCCAGCAGCTCCTTGGCTTGGGAGACCCAGTACTTC	CASSSLAWETQYF
TRBV19	-	-	TRBJ2-1	TGTGCCAGTAGTATTGGAGGGAGTGGTCCCTACAATGAGCAGTTCTTC	CASSIGGSGPYNEQFF
TRBV6-9	-	-	TRBJ2-1	TGTGCCAGCACCCCCATGGCCGAGCAGTTCTTC	CASTPMAEQFF
TRBV5-4	-	once	TRBJ1-1	TGTGCCAGCCAATTAGACAGCCTGAACACTGAAGCTTTCTTT	CASQLDSLNTEAFF
TRBV4-1	-	-	TRBJ2-1	TGCGCCAGCAGCCAAGATGGGCAAGGATACAATGAGCAGTTCTTC	CASSQDGQGYNEQFF
TRBV5-1	-	-	TRBJ1-2	TGCGCCAGCAGCTTGGGCCAGGGTGGGGTCTATGGCTACACCTTC	CASSLGQGGVYGYTF
TRBV28	TRBD1	once	TRBJ2-7	TGTGCCAGCAGTACCCCCATCACAGGGGCCTACGAGCAGTACTTC	CASSTPITGAYEQYF
TRBV7-9	TRBD1	-	TRBJ2-7	TGTGCCAGCAGCACAGGGGGTCGGCAGGCTGGGAAGCAGTACTTC	CASSTGGRQAGKQYF
TRBV11-2	TRBD1	-	TRBJ2-7	TGTGCCGGCTCGACAGGGCCGACGTACGAGCAGTACTTC	CAGSTGPTYEQYF
TRBV7-8	TRBD1	-	TRBJ2-3	TGTGCCAGCAGCCACAGGGGAGATACGCAGTATTTT	CASSHRGDTQYF
TRBV2	TRBD2	-	TRBJ2-3	TGTGCCAGCAGTGCTAGCGGGAGTGAAAGGAGGACAGATACGCAGTATTTT	CASSASGSERRTDTQYF
TRBV6-5	TRBD1	-	TRBJ2-7	TGTGCCAGCAGACAGGGGGCGGCGTACGAGCAGTACTTC	CASRQGAAYEQYF
TRBV7-2	TRBD2	-	TRBJ2-7	TGTGCCAGCAGCTTAACCGGGACTAGCGAGTACGAGCAGTACTTC	CASSLTGTSEYEQYF